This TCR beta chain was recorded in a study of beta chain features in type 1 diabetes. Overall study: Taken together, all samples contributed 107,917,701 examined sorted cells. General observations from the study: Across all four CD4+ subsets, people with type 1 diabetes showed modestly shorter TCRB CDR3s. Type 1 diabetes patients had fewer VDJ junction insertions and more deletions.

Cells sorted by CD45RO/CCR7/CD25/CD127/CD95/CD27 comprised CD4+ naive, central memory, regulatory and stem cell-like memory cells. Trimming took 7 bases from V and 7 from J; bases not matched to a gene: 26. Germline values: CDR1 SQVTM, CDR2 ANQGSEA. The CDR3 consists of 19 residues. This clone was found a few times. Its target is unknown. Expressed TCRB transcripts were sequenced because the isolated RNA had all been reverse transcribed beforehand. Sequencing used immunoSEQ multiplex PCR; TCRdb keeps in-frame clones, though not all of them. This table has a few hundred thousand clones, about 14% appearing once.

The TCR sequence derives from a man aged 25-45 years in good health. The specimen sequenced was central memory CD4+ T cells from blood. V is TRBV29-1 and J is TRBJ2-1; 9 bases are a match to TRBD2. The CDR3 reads CSAELLRLAAQGVPNEQFF. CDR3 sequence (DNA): TGCAGCGCCGAACTGTTGAGACTAGCGGCACAAGGAGTGCCGAATGAGCAGTTCTTC.